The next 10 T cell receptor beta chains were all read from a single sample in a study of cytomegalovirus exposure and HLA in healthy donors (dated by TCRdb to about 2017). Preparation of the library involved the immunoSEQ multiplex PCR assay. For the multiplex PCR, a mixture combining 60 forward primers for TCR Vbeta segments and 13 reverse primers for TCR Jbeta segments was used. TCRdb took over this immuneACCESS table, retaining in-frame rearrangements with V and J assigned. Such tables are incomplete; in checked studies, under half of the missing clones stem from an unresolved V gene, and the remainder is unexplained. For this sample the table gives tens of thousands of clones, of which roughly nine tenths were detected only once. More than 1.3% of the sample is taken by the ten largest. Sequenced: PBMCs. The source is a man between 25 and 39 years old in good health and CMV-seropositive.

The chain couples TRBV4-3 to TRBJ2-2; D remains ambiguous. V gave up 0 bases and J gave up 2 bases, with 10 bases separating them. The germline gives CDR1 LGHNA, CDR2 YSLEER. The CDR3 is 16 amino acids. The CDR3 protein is CASSQENRRNTGELFF. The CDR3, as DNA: TGCGCCAGCAGCCAAGAAAACAGAAGAAACACCGGGGAGCTGTTTTTT.

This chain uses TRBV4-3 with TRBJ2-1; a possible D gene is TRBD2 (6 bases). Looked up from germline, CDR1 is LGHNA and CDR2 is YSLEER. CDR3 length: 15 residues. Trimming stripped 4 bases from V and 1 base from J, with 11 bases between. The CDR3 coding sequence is TGCGCCAGCAGCCGAGCGGGTCTGTCCTACAATGAGCAGTTCTTC. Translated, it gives CASSRAGLSYNEQFF.

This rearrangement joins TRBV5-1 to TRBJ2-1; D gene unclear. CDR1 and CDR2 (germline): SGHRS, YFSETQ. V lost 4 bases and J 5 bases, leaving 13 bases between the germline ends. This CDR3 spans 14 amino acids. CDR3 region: CASSISSFNNEQFF. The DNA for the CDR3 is TGCGCCAGCAGCATTAGTAGTTTCAACAATGAGCAGTTCTTC.

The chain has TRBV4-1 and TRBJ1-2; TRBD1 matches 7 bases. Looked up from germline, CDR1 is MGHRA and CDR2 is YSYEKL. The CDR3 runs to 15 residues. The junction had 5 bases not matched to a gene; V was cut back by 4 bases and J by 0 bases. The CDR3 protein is CASSPAQGANYGYTF. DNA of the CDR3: TGCGCCAGCAGCCCAGCCCAGGGGGCTAACTATGGCTACACCTTC.

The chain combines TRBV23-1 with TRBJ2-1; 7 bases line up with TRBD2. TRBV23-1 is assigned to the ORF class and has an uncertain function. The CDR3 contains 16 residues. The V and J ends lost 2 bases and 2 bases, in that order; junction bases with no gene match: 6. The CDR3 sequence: CASSQLCGRPYNEQFF. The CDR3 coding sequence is TGCGCCAGCAGTCAACTATGCGGGAGACCCTACAATGAGCAGTTCTTC.

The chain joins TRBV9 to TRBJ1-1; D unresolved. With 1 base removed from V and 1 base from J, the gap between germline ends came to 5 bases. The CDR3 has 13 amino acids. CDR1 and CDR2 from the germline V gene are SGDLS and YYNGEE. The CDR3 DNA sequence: TGTGCCAGCAGCGTAATACAGAACACTGAAGCTTTCTTT. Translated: CASSVIQNTEAFF.

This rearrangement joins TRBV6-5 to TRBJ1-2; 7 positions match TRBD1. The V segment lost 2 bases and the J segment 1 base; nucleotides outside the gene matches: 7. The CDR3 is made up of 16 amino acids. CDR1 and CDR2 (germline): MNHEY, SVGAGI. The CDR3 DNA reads TGTGCCAGCAGTTACATCGGACAGGCCAATAACTATGGCTACACCTTC. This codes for CASSYIGQANNYGYTF.

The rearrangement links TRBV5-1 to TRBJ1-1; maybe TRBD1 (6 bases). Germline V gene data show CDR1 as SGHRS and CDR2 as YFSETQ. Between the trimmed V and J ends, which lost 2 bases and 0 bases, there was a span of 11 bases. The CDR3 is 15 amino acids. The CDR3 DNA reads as TGCGCCAGCAGCTTTTCGGGGACACTGAACACTGAAGCTTTCTTT. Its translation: CASSFSGTLNTEAFF.

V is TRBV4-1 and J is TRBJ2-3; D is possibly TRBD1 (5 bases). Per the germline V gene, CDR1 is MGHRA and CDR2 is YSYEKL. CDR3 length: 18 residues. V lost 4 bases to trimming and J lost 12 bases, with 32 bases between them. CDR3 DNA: TGCGCCAGCAGCCCCAAGGTCACGACAGCCCCGATTGAGTCTAATCAGTATTTT. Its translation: CASSPKVTTAPIESNQYF.

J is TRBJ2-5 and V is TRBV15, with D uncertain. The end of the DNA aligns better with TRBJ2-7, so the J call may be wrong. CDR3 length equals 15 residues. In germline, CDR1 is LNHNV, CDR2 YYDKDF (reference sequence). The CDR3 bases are TGTGCCACCAGCAGAGCCACCGAGGTGCCCTACGAGCAGTACTTC. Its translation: CATSRATEVPYEQYF.